These 14 T cell receptor beta chains came from one sample sequenced in a study of T cells in Graves' hyperthyroidism and ophthalmopathy. Amplification of TCR beta CDR3 regions used RNA as the template. HTBI primers were the set used in a first-round RT-PCR of the TCR CDR3. Each CDR3 protein is one row after TCRdb ran MiXCR on the multiplex PCR reads. This table has approximately 510,000 distinct CDR3 sequences, less than 25% appearing once. The sample taken for sequencing was blood. These receptors all come from a man aged 18 to 29 with Graves' hyperthyroidism.

This clonotype was recorded many times. V gene TRBV7-9 combines with J gene TRBJ2-7; D possibly corresponds to TRBD2 (5 bases). This CDR3 has 14 amino acids. Trimming stripped 7 bases from V and 7 bases from J, with 20 bases between. Per the germline V gene, CDR1 is SEHNR and CDR2 is FQNEAQ (reference sequence). The CDR3 region has the DNA TGTGCCAGCACTCCCCGAGAGGGAGTGGGGGAGCAGTACTTC. Its protein is CASTPREGVGEQYF.

This clonotype has ten or more counts. J is TRBJ1-5 and V is TRBV2; D gene unclear. V was shortened by 4 bases and J by 4 bases, with 8 bases between the two germline ends. Germline CDR1 is SNHLY and CDR2 is FYNNEI. The CDR3 has 13 residues. CDR3 DNA: TGTGCCAGCAGTGTCTGGGGTAATCAGCCCCAGCATTTT. The encoded protein is CASSVWGNQPQHF.

The genes are TRBV25-1 and TRBJ1-1; the match to TRBD1 covers 7 bases. V shed 11 bases, J shed 2 bases, and the junction held 8 bases outside the gene matches. The CDR3 runs 13 residues. Per the germline V gene, CDR1 is MGHDK and CDR2 is SYGVNS. DNA for the CDR3: TGTGCCGTCCGGACAGGAGTCAACACTGAAGCTTTCTTT. Residues: CAVRTGVNTEAFF. Based on the CDR3 plus reference TRBV25-1 and TRBJ1-1, the full variable domain is EADIYQTPRYLVIGTGKKITLECSQTMGHDKMYWYQQDPGMELHLIHYSYGVNSTEKGDLSSESTVSRIRTEHFPLTLESARPSHTSQYLCAVRTGVNTEAFFGQGTRLTVV.

Remarks on this clonotype: The junction departs from germline at one end; a sequencing error may be responsible. J is TRBJ1-1 and V is TRBV15; D is unclear. The CDR3 has 12 residues. CDR1 and CDR2 from the germline V gene are LNHNV and YYDKDF (reference sequence). The chain's CDR3 is CATSRDSRPKRF. CDR3 DNA sequence: TGTGCCACCAGCAGAGATAGTCGCCCCAAGCGATTT.

The chain has TRBV3-1 and TRBJ1-2; D perhaps matches TRBD1 (6 bases). V was pared by 5 bases and J by 7 bases, with 14 bases between. The CDR3 is 13 amino acids. Germline CDR1 LGHDT, CDR2 YNNKEL (reference sequence). CDR3 protein: CASSSAGVSGYTF. The CDR3 nucleotides read TGTGCCAGCAGCTCCGCAGGGGTCTCTGGCTACACCTTC.

The chain couples TRBV19 to TRBJ1-5; no definite D call. V was clipped by 2 bases and J by 6 bases, with 5 bases between them. This CDR3 is 12 amino acids long. Germline loops: CDR1 LNHDA, CDR2 SQIVND (reference sequence). The CDR3 DNA is TGTGCCAGTAGTATATCTCGTCAGCCCCAGCATTTT. Translating gives CASSISRQPQHF.

The chain links TRBV28 to TRBJ2-7; D gene ambiguous. Germline V lookup: CDR1 MDHEN, CDR2 SYDVKM. The CDR3 is made up of 12 amino acids. Trimming stripped 8 bases from V and 8 bases from J, with 16 bases between. The CDR3 protein is CASGLGHPKQYF. DNA for the CDR3: TGTGCCAGCGGCCTTGGGCATCCGAAGCAGTACTTC.

CDR3 residues: CASSYSNGVGTEAFF. The CDR3, as DNA: TGTGCCAGCAGTTACTCGAATGGGGTCGGGACTGAAGCTTTCTTT. The chain links TRBV6-5 to TRBJ1-1; no definite D call. This CDR3 spans 15 amino acids. The germline gives CDR1 MNHEY, CDR2 SVGAGI. V was shortened by 0 bases and J by 5 bases, with 13 bases between the two germline ends.

Only a few counts were recorded for this clonotype. The rearrangement links TRBV2 to TRBJ2-2; possibly TRBD2 for D (6 bases). CDR3 length: 16 amino acids. V was clipped by 7 bases and J by 0 bases, with 15 bases between them. Germline CDR1 reads SNHLY; CDR2 reads FYNNEI. In DNA, the CDR3 is TGTGCCAGCACTATCGGGACTTCAGCGAACACCGGGGAGCTGTTTTTT. As protein: CASTIGTSANTGELFF.

This clonotype was counted ten times or more. The chain is built from TRBV28 and TRBJ2-2; a weak D match, TRBD2 (5 bases). The CDR3 runs 15 residues. CDR1 and CDR2 from the germline V gene are MDHEN and SYDVKM. With 5 bases removed from V and 4 bases from J, the gap between germline ends came to 14 bases. The CDR3 spells CASSDPVAFTGELFF. In nucleotides, the CDR3 is TGTGCCAGCAGTGACCCGGTAGCGTTCACCGGGGAGCTGTTTTTT.

The chain has TRBV2 and TRBJ2-7; D might be TRBD1 (5 bases). V lost 5 bases and J lost 2, with 10 bases in between. This CDR3 region has 13 residues. Germline CDR1 is SNHLY and CDR2 is FYNNEI. In DNA form, the CDR3 reads TGTGCCAGCAGTATGGACATTCCCTACGAGCAGTACTTC. This translates into CASSMDIPYEQYF.

This clonotype appeared a few times. Given a much more abundant clone one base away, this may be a read error. The rearrangement uses TRBV6-1 and TRBJ2-5; D is possibly TRBD1 or TRBD2 (5 bases each). Germline V lookup: CDR1 MNHNS, CDR2 SASEGT. V lost 5 bases and J lost 5, with 15 bases in between. The CDR3 loop spans 14 amino acids. The CDR3 sequence: CASSKWGPRETQYF. The DNA for the CDR3 is TGTGCCAGCAGTAAGTGGGGACCCAGGGAGACCCAGTACTTC.

The gene calls are TRBV12-3 or TRBV12-4 and TRBJ1-6, with D unresolved. Trimming pared 6 bases from V and 2 bases from J, leaving 11 bases between. The CDR3 spans 15 residues. This chain's CDR3 is CASSSMQAYNSPLHF. The CDR3 nucleotides read TGTGCCAGCAGCTCGATGCAAGCCTATAATTCACCCCTCCACTTT.

The chain couples TRBV6-1 to TRBJ1-2; 11 bases fit TRBD1. The CDR3 is made up of 14 amino acids. V was clipped by 7 bases and J by 8 bases; unmatched bases: 9. The germline CDR1 and CDR2 sequences are MNHNS and SASEGT. CDR3 protein: CASTIGQGARGYTF. CDR3 bases: TGTGCCAGCACCATCGGACAGGGGGCTCGGGGCTACACCTTC.